This T cell receptor beta chain appears in the sequencing data of a study of cytomegalovirus exposure and HLA in healthy donors. Per the germline V gene, CDR1 is MNHEY and CDR2 is SVGAGI. There are 16 residues in the CDR3. Trimming took 0 bases from V and 5 from J, leaving 13 bases between them. On this clone itself: Its antigen is unknown.

The PCR contained 60 Vbeta and 13 Jbeta primers. The protocol was immunoSEQ multiplex PCR, while the TCRdb copy is restricted to in-frame clones and leaves out a portion. The sample contains about 160,000 clones, roughly 83% of which appear only once. Notes on the study in general: High specificity and sensitivity for cytomegalovirus status were reported for the classifier.

The sequenced sample consisted of PBMCs. The clonotype originates from a woman between 18 and 30 years old in good health and CMV-seronegative. This chain links TRBV6-5 with TRBJ1-4; D possibly corresponds to TRBD1 (6 bases). The CDR3 DNA sequence: TGTGCCAGCAGTTACTCTTCGACAGGAGTAAATGAAAAACTGTTTTTT. This codes for CASSYSSTGVNEKLFF.